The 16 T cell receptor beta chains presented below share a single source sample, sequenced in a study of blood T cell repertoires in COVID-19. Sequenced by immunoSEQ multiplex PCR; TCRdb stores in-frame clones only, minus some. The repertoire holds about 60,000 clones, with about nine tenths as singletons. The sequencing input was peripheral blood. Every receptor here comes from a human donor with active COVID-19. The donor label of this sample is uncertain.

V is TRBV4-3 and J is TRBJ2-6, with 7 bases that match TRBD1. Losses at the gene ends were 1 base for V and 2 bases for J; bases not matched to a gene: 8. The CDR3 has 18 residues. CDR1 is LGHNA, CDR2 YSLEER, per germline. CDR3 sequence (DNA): TGCGCCAGCAGCCAAGTCAAGGGGGCGAGAACTGGGGCCAACGTCCTGACTTTC. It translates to CASSQVKGARTGANVLTF.

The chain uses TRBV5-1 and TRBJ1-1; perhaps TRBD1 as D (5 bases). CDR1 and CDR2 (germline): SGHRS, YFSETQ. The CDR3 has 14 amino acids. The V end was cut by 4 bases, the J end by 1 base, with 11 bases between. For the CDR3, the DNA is TGCGCCAGCAGCCCTCTCCAGGGGAACACTGAAGCTTTCTTT. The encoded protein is CASSPLQGNTEAFF. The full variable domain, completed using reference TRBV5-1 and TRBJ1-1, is KAGVTQTPRYLIKTRGQQVTLSCSPISGHRSVSWYQQTPGQGLQFLFEYFSETQRNKGNFPGRFSGRQFSNSRSEMNVSTLELGDSALYLCASSPLQGNTEAFFGQGTRLTVV.

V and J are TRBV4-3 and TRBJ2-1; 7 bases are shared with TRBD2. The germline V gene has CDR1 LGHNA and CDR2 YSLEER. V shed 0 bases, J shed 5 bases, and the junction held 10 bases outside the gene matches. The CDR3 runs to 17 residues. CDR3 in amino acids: CASSQDRSGVRNNEQFF. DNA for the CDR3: TGCGCCAGCAGCCAAGATAGGAGCGGGGTCAGGAACAATGAGCAGTTCTTC.

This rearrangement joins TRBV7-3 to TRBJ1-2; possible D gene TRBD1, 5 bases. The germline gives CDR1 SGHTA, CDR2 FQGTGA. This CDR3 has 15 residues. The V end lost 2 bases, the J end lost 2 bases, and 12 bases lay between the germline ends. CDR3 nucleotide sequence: TGTGCCAGCAGCTTAGAAAGGGGAAAAAACTATGGCTACACCTTC. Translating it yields CASSLERGKNYGYTF. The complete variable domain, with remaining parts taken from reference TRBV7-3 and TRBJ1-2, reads GAGVSQTPSNKVTEKGKYVELRCDPISGHTALYWYRQSLGQGPEFLIYFQGTGAADDSGLPNDRFFAVRPEGSVSTLKIQRTERGDSAVYLCASSLERGKNYGYTFGSGTRLTVV.

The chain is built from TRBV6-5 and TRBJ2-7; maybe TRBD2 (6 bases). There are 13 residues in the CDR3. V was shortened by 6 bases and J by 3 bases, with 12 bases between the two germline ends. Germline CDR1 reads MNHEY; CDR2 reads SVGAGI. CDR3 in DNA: TGTGCCAGCAGAGCGGGTTTAAACTACGAGCAGTACGTC. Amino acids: CASRAGLNYEQYV.

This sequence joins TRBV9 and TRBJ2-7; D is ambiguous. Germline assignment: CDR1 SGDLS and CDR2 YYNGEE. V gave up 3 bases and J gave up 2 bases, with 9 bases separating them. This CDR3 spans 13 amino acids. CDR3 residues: CASSGANTYEQYF. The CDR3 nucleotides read TGTGCCAGCAGCGGGGCAAACACCTACGAGCAGTACTTC.

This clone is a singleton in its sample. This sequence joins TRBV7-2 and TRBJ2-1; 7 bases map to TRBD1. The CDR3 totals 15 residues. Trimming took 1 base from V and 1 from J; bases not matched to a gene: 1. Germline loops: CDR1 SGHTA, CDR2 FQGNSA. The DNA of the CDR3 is TGTGCCAGCAGCTTAGGACAGGGATCCTACAATGAGCAGTTCTTC. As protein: CASSLGQGSYNEQFF.

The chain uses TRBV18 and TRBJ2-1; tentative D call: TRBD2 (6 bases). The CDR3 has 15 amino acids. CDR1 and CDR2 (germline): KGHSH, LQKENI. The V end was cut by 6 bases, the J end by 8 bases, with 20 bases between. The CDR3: CASSQLIAEADEQFF. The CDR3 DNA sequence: TGTGCCAGCTCCCAGCTGATAGCGGAGGCCGATGAGCAGTTCTTC.

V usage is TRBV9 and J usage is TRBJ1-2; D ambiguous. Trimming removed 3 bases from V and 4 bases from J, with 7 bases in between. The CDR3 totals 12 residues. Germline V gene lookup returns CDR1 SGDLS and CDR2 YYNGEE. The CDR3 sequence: CASSASAYGYTF. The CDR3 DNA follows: TGTGCCAGCAGCGCGAGCGCCTATGGCTACACCTTC.

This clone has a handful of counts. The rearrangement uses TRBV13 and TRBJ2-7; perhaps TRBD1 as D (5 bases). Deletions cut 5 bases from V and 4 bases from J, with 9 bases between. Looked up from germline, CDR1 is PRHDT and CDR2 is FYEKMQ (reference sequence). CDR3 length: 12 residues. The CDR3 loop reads CASSQGLYEQYV. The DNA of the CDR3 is TGTGCCAGCAGCCAGGGTCTTTACGAGCAGTACGTC.

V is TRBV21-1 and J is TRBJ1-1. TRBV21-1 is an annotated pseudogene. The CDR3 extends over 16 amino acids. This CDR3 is CASSKAPREHYTEAFF. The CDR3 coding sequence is TGTGCCAGCAGCAAAGCGCCGAGGGAACACTACACTGAAGCTTTCTTT.

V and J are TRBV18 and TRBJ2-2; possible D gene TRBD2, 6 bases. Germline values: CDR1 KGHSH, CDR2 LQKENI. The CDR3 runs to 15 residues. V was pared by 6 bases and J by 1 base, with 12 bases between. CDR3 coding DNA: TGTGCCAGCTCCCCCGGGAGCGGGAACACCGGGGAGCTGTTTTTT. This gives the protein CASSPGSGNTGELFF.

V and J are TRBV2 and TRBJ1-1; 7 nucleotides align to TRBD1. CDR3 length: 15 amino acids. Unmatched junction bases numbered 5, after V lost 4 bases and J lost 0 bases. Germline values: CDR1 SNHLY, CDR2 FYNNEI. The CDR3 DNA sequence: TGTGCCAGCAGTGTTAGGGGGCATATGAACACTGAAGCTTTCTTT. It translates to CASSVRGHMNTEAFF.

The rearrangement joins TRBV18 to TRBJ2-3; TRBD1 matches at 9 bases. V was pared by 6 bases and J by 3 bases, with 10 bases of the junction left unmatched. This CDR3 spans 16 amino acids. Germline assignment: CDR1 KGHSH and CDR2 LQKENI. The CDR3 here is CASSLKRGQGTDTQYF. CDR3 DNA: TGTGCCAGCTCCCTTAAACGAGGACAGGGGACAGATACGCAGTATTTT.

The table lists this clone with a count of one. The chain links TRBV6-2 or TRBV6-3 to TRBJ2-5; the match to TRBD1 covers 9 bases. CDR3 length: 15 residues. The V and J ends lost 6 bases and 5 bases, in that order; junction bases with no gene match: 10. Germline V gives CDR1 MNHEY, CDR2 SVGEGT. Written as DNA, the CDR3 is TGTGCCAGCAGCCTGCAGCCCACAGGGGGCGAGACCCAGTACTTC. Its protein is CASSLQPTGGETQYF.

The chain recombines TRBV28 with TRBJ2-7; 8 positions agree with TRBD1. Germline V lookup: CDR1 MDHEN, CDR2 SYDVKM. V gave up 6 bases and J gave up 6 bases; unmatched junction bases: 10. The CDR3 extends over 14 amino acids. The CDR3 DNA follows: TGTGCCAGCAGGTCCCCAGGGGGCGTGGGCGAGCAGTACTTC. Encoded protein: CASRSPGGVGEQYF.